These T cell receptor beta chains were read from a single sample in a study of identical twins. TCRdb recomputed calls from the 5' RACE reads with MiXCR, one row per CDR3 protein. The table lists hundreds of thousands of distinct CDR3 sequences, around 7.6% of them singletons. In addition, the sample was reused for a study of yellow fever vaccine responses in identical twins.

Specimen: CD8+ T cells sorted from blood. The receptors derive from a woman younger than 35 in good health. Both conserved end residues are part of each CDR3. D genes are given only for firm matches. The listing skips clone size in some rows; elsewhere it reads once, few, many or a size class.

v_gene: TRBV12-3/TRBV12-4
d_gene: -
j_gene: TRBJ2-2
abundance: many
CDR3nt: TGTGCCAGCAGTTTCGGGGGGCACACCGGGGAGCTGTTTTTT
CDR3aa: CASSFGGHTGELFF

v_gene: TRBV27
d_gene: -
j_gene: TRBJ1-1
abundance: -
CDR3nt: TGTGCCAGCAGTTTTTCAGGGAGTACTGAAGCTTTCTTT
CDR3aa: CASSFSGSTEAFF

v_gene: TRBV28
d_gene: -
j_gene: TRBJ2-1
abundance: many
CDR3nt: TGTGCCAGCAGATTAAAACAGGAATACAATGAGCAGTTCTTC
CDR3aa: CASRLKQEYNEQFF

v_gene: TRBV28
d_gene: -
j_gene: TRBJ2-1
abundance: few
CDR3nt: TGTGCCAGCAGTTGGGACTATGAGCAGTTCTTC
CDR3aa: CASSWDYEQFF

v_gene: TRBV6-1
d_gene: -
j_gene: TRBJ2-3
abundance: -
CDR3nt: TGTGCCAGCAGTGAGGAGATCGGAGCCACAGATACGCAGTATTTT
CDR3aa: CASSEEIGATDTQYF

v_gene: TRBV20-1
d_gene: -
j_gene: TRBJ1-3
abundance: many
CDR3nt: TGCAGTGCACCCGGGGCCCCTTCAACAAACACCATATATTTT
CDR3aa: CSAPGAPSTNTIYF

v_gene: TRBV27
d_gene: -
j_gene: TRBJ2-3
abundance: few
CDR3nt: TGTGCCAGCAGTTTAACTAGCTATGGCACAGATACGCAGTATTTT
CDR3aa: CASSLTSYGTDTQYF

v_gene: TRBV21-1
d_gene: -
j_gene: TRBJ2-2
abundance: -
CDR3nt: -
CDR3aa: CASSRTGETPGSCFF

v_gene: TRBV7-2
d_gene: TRBD2
j_gene: TRBJ2-1
abundance: -
CDR3nt: TGTGCCAGCAGCTCTAGCGGGTTTAGCTCCTACAATGAGCAGTTCTTC
CDR3aa: CASSSSGFSSYNEQFF

v_gene: TRBV3-1
d_gene: TRBD1
j_gene: TRBJ2-1
abundance: -
CDR3nt: TGTGCCAGCAGCCAAGGGACAGGGGTCGGCAATGAGCAGTTCTTC
CDR3aa: CASSQGTGVGNEQFF

v_gene: TRBV4-1
d_gene: TRBD2
j_gene: TRBJ2-2
abundance: many
CDR3nt: TGCGCCAGCAGCCAAGGACTAGCGGCCGGGGAGCTGTTTTTT
CDR3aa: CASSQGLAAGELFF

v_gene: TRBV5-1
d_gene: TRBD1
j_gene: TRBJ2-3
abundance: few
CDR3nt: TGCGCCAGCAGCTTAGGGACAGGGGCTACTAGCACAGATACGCAGTATTTT
CDR3aa: CASSLGTGATSTDTQYF

v_gene: TRBV9
d_gene: -
j_gene: TRBJ2-3
abundance: few
CDR3nt: TGTGCCAGCAGCGTAGAGCCCCTAGCGCCCTCAGATACGCAGTATTTT
CDR3aa: CASSVEPLAPSDTQYF

v_gene: TRBV4-1
d_gene: -
j_gene: TRBJ2-3
abundance: -
CDR3nt: TGCGCCAGCAGCCAAGAAGAGGGCACAGATACGCAGTATTTT
CDR3aa: CASSQEEGTDTQYF

v_gene: TRBV4-1
d_gene: -
j_gene: TRBJ1-2
abundance: few
CDR3nt: TGCGCCAGCAGCCAAGCCTCGGGGGGGCATTATGGCTACACCTTC
CDR3aa: CASSQASGGHYGYTF

v_gene: TRBV12-3/TRBV12-4
d_gene: -
j_gene: TRBJ2-1
abundance: many
CDR3nt: TGTGCCAGCACCGCACGATCCTACAATGAGCAGTTCTTC
CDR3aa: CASTARSYNEQFF

v_gene: TRBV29-1
d_gene: TRBD1
j_gene: TRBJ1-1
abundance: -
CDR3nt: TGCAGCGCCTTGGGACAGGGAAGGACTGAAGCTTTCTTT
CDR3aa: CSALGQGRTEAFF

v_gene: TRBV28
d_gene: -
j_gene: TRBJ2-4
abundance: few
CDR3nt: TGTGCCAGCAGCCGGGCCTCCCTAGCCAAAAACATTCAGTACTTC
CDR3aa: CASSRASLAKNIQYF

v_gene: TRBV12-5
d_gene: TRBD2
j_gene: TRBJ2-7
abundance: few
CDR3nt: TGTGCTAGTGGTTCTGGGACTAGCGGGATCTACGAGCAGTACTTC
CDR3aa: CASGSGTSGIYEQYF

v_gene: TRBV29-1
d_gene: -
j_gene: TRBJ2-5
abundance: few
CDR3nt: TGCAGCGTTGTTTGGGGAATTGGGACCCAGTACTTC
CDR3aa: CSVVWGIGTQYF

v_gene: TRBV28
d_gene: -
j_gene: TRBJ2-3
abundance: -
CDR3nt: TGTGCCAGCAGTCCCGAGGGGGGTAGTGTTTCGGATACGCAGTATTTT
CDR3aa: CASSPEGGSVSDTQYF

v_gene: TRBV27
d_gene: TRBD1
j_gene: TRBJ2-7
abundance: many
CDR3nt: TGTGCCAGCCGCTCCAGGGGGACAGACAAACTGGGGCAGTACTTC
CDR3aa: CASRSRGTDKLGQYF

v_gene: TRBV7-2
d_gene: -
j_gene: TRBJ1-2
abundance: many
CDR3nt: TGTGCCAGCAGCTTAGCTCAGGGAGCTAACTATGGCTACACCTTC
CDR3aa: CASSLAQGANYGYTF

v_gene: TRBV15
d_gene: -
j_gene: TRBJ2-3
abundance: many
CDR3nt: TGTGCCACCAGCAGAGATTGGGCAGACCCTAGCACAGATACGCAGTATTTT
CDR3aa: CATSRDWADPSTDTQYF

v_gene: TRBV12-5
d_gene: TRBD2
j_gene: TRBJ2-1
abundance: few
CDR3nt: TGTGCTAGTGGTTTACCGGGGACTAGCGGGAGGGCCGGATCCTACAATGAGCAGTTCTTC
CDR3aa: CASGLPGTSGRAGSYNEQFF

v_gene: TRBV27
d_gene: -
j_gene: TRBJ2-1
abundance: many
CDR3nt: TGTGCCAGCAGCTCCGGAGGGCCGGAGCAGTTCTTC
CDR3aa: CASSSGGPEQFF